This T cell receptor (beta chain) was found in a study of T cells in Graves' hyperthyroidism and ophthalmopathy. Study-level background: Peripheral blood was drawn at first diagnosis, prior to all treatment.

Germline V gives CDR1 KGHSH, CDR2 LQKENI. This CDR3 has 15 amino acids. V dropped 5 bases and J dropped 0 bases, with 13 bases sitting between them. Diagnoses were made from clinical symptoms, serum measures (thyroxine and TRAb), thyroid ultrasound and orbital computed tomography. Isolation of PBMCs was performed on 8.5 to 10 ml fresh peripheral blood. The sample holds many counts of this clonotype. What it binds is unknown. From RNA transcripts, TCR beta CDR3 regions were amplified. First-round RT-PCR of the TCR CDR3 relied on the HTBI primer set. TCRdb re-analysed the multiplex PCR reads in MiXCR, keeping a single row per CDR3 protein. The data show about 600,000 distinct CDR3 sequences, approximately 16% seen once. Broader study findings: The blood repertoire included most of the expanded thyroid clonotypes above 0.001.

The chain recombines TRBV18 with TRBJ1-1; D may be TRBD1 (6 bases). Sequencing input: blood. The receptor was isolated from a woman in her 40s with Graves' ophthalmopathy. Here the CDR3 DNA reads TGTGCCAGCTCATCAAGGACAGAAGTGAACACTGAAGCTTTCTTT. Protein: CASSSRTEVNTEAFF.